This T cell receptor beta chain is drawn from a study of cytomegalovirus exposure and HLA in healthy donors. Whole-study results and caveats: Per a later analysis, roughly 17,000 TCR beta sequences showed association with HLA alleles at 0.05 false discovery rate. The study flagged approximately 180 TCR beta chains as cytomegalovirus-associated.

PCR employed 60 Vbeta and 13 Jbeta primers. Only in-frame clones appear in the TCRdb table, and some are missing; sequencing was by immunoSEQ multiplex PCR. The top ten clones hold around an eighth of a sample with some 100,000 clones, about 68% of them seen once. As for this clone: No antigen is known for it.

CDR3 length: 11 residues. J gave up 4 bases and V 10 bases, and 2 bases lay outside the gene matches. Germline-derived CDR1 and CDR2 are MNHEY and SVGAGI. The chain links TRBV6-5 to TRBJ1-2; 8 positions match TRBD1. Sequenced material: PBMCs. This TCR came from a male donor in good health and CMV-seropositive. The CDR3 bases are TGTGCCATCGGGACAGGCTATGGCTACACCTTC. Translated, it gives CAIGTGYGYTF.